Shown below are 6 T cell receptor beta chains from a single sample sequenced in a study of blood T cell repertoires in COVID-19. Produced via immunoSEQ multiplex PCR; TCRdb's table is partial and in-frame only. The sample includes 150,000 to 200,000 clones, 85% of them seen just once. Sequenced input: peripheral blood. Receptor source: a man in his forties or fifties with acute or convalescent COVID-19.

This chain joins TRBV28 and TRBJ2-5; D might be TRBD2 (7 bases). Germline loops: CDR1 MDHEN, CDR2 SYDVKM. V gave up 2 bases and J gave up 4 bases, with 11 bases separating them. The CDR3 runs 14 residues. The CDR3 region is CASSLRGAGETQYF. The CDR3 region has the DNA TGTGCCAGCAGTTTACGGGGGGCTGGAGAGACCCAGTACTTC.

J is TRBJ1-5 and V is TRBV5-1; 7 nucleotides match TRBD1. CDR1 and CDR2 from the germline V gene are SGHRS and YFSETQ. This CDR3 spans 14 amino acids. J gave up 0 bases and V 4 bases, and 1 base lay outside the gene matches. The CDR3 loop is CASSRDSSNQPQHF. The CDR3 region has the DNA TGCGCCAGCAGCCGGGACAGTAGCAATCAGCCCCAGCATTTT.

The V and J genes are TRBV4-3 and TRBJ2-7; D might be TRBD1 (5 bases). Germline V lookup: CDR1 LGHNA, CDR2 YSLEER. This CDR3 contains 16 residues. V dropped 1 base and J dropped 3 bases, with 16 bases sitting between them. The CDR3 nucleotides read TGCGCCAGCAGCCAAGCGGCCTCAGGGCGGAGCTACGAGCAGTACTTC. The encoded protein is CASSQAASGRSYEQYF.

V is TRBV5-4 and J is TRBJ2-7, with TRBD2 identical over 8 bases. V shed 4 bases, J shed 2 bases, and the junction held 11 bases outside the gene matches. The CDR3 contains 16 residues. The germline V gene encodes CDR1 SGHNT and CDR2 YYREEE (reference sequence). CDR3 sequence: CASSGKYPGGTYEQYF. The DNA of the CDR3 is TGTGCCAGCAGCGGCAAATACCCGGGGGGGACCTACGAGCAGTACTTC.

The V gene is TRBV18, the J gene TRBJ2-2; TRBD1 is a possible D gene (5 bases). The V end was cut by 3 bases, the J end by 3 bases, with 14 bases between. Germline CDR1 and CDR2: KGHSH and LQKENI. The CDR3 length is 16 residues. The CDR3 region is CASSPLQGRDTGELFF. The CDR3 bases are TGTGCCAGCTCACCCCTTCAGGGAAGGGACACCGGGGAGCTGTTTTTT.

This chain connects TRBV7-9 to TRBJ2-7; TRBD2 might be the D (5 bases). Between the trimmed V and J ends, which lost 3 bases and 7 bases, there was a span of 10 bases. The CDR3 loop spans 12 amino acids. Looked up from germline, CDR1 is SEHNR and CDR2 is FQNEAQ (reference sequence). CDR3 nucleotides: TGTGCCAGCAGCTTCGAACGGGAAGAGCAGTACTTC. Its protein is CASSFEREEQYF. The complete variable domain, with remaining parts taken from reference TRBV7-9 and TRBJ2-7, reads DTGVSQNPRHKITKRGQNVTFRCDPISEHNRLYWYRQTLGQGPEFLTYFQNEAQLEKSRLLSDRFSAERPKGSFSTLEIQRTEQGDSAMYLCASSFEREEQYFGPGTRLTVT.